This T cell receptor beta chain was identified in a study of shared clonotypes between healthy human individuals. Researchers ran the assay at a deep level. Per the original data handling: For the immunoSEQ data, sequences were junction-only without quality scores, so filtering differed. Using immunoSEQ multiplex PCR, the repertoire was profiled, and TCRdb retains in-frame clones only, with some absent. V, J and clone size are taken as reported in that table, and D and trimming were inferred from the DNA itself. This repertoire shows millions of clones, approximately 94% found once; its top ten account for roughly 0.15%. With regard to this clone: Its target is not known. The sample holds other DNA sequences that translate to the same CDR3.

Germline V gene lookup returns CDR1 SGHRS and CDR2 YFSETQ. V shed 1 base and J shed 1 base, with 10 bases lying between them. The CDR3 extends over 15 amino acids. Study results and limitations: Four donors had 4% to 5% of their naive CD4 clonotypes in common. Clonotype sharing among donors was thought likely to change with sequencing depth.

The source of this sequence is a young man in good health. This rearrangement joins TRBV5-1 to TRBJ2-3; D is uncertain. The sequencing input was naive CD4+ T cells sorted from blood. Subset denoted: CD45RA+ positively selected. The CDR3 DNA sequence: TGCGCCAGCAGCTTGCCTAGTGGCGGCACAGATACGCAGTATTTT. Its protein product is CASSLPSGGTDTQYF.